What follows describes a single TCR beta chain. The sample originates from a study of regulatory and conventional T cells in RAG deficiency. The assay was immunoSEQ multiplex PCR, and TCRdb's table has in-frame clones only and misses some. This sample has about 34,000 clones, with about 75% found just once. The sorted conventional CD4+ T cells were CD25-low and CD127-high, with genomic DNA sequenced. This CDR3 spans 14 amino acids. J gave up 5 bases and V 10 bases, and 11 bases lay outside the gene matches. Germline CDR1 MNHEY, CDR2 SVGAGI. This sample was shared with a second study, whose subject was regulatory T cells. This second report adds: Primers: 52 TRBV forward and 13 TRBJ reverse.

Sequenced material: CD4+ effector T cells sorted from blood. The source of this sequence is a human donor in good health. This chain connects TRBV6-5 to TRBJ2-3; the match to TRBD2 covers 8 bases. DNA for the CDR3: TGTGCCACCCGCGCGGGGGGCCGTGGAGATACGCAGTATTTT. It is translated as CATRAGGRGDTQYF.